This TCR beta chain originates from a study of T cells in Graves' hyperthyroidism and ophthalmopathy. Findings and caveats of the study: Researchers found most expanded thyroid clonotypes above 0.001 in blood as well.

RNA transcripts served as the template for amplifying TCR beta CDR3 regions. With the HTBI primer set, the TCR CDR3 went through a first round of RT-PCR. MiXCR, applied by TCRdb to the multiplex PCR reads, yields one record per CDR3 protein. The table includes more than 500,000 distinct CDR3 sequences, roughly 17% detected once. This clonotype appeared many times. What it binds is not known. V was cut by 0 bases and J by 7 bases, with 16 bases left in between. The germline gives CDR1 SGHAT, CDR2 FQDESV (reference sequence). The CDR3 is made up of 16 amino acids. Hyperthyroidism in the patients, aged 18 to 65, was newly diagnosed and under 2 months in duration. Clinical symptoms, serum thyroxine and TRAb, thyroid ultrasound and orbital computed tomography were used for the diagnoses.

Sequenced sample: blood. The chain joins TRBV11-1 to TRBJ2-1, with no clear D. The TCR comes from a woman aged 30 to 39 with Graves' hyperthyroidism. CDR3 in DNA: TGTGCCAGCAGCTTAGCGCCAATCGACCTTGGGAATGAGCAGTTCTTC. It specifies CASSLAPIDLGNEQFF.